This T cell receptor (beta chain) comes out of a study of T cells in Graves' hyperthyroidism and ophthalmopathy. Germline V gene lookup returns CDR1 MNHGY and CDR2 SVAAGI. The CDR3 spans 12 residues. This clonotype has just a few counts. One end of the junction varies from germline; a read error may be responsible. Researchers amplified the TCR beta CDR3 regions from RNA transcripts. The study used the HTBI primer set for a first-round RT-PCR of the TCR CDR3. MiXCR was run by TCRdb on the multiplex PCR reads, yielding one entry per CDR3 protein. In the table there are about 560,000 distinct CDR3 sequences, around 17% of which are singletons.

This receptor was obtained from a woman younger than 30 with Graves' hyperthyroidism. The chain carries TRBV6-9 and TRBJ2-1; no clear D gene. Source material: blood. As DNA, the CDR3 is TGTGCCAGCAGTTACCCCGACAATGAGCAGATCTTC. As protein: CASSYPDNEQIF.